These 22 T cell receptor beta chains were all obtained from the same sample, sequenced in a study of T-cell reconstitution after alpha-beta-depleted transplantation in children (dated by TCRdb to the mid-2010s). Receptor libraries were prepared by PCR. Sequenced using an Illumina HiSeq 2500. Molecular barcoding was employed in the preparation of TCR libraries, with unique molecular identifiers being used to normalize TCRbeta repertoire quantification. TCRdb trimmed public reads at Q25 via fastp, called clones via MiXCR and kept in-frame beta chains. Each CDR3 protein appears once, grouped with its most common genes and DNA. This sample is represented by 500,000 to 600,000 distinct CDR3 sequences; about 30% of them were singletons. The top ten constitute 2% to 3% of the sample. The sample consisted of PBMCs from the stem cell graft donor, taken from the stem cell graft. All receptors come from a human donor who donated a stem cell graft to a child with aplastic anemia.

The CDR3 DNA reads TGCGCCAGCAGCCCGGGACAGGCATACGAGCAGTACGTC. Translation gives CASSPGQAYEQYV. The chain combines TRBV10-2 with TRBJ2-7, with 8 bases fitting TRBD1. CDR1 and CDR2 (germline): WSHSY, SAAADI. The CDR3 loop spans 13 amino acids. V shed 6 bases, J shed 4 bases, and the junction held 5 bases outside the gene matches.

The chain has TRBV4-1 and TRBJ1-1, with D possibly TRBD1 on 6 matching bases. The CDR3 runs 16 residues. Germline V gives CDR1 MGHRA, CDR2 YSYEKL. Trimming shortened V by 1 base and J by 1 base, and 13 bases separated the two germline ends. Here the CDR3 DNA reads TGCGCCAGCAGCCAAGTCCTAGGGGGGAGGAACACTGAAGCTTTCTTT. The encoded protein is CASSQVLGGRNTEAFF.

This chain connects TRBV18 to TRBJ2-3; 11 nucleotides align to TRBD2. CDR1 is KGHSH and CDR2 is LQKENI in the germline V gene. This CDR3 spans 16 amino acids. Losses at the gene ends were 3 bases for V and 5 bases for J; bases not matched to a gene: 7. CDR3 loop: CASSPALAGGQDTQYF. For the CDR3, the DNA is TGTGCCAGCTCACCTGCGCTAGCGGGAGGTCAAGATACGCAGTATTTT. Looking up the rest from reference TRBV18 and TRBJ2-3 gives the full variable domain: NAGVMQNPRHLVRRRGQEARLRCSPMKGHSHVYWYRQLPEEGLKFMVYLQKENIIDESGMPKERFSAEFPKEGPSILRIQQVVRGDSAAYFCASSPALAGGQDTQYFGPGTRLTVL.

This sequence joins TRBV19 and TRBJ1-3; D is ambiguous. V was shortened by 4 bases and J by 4 bases, with 8 bases between the two germline ends. This CDR3 has 13 amino acids. CDR1 is LNHDA and CDR2 is SQIVND in the germline V gene (reference sequence). In DNA form, the CDR3 reads TGTGCCAGTAGTACAGCCACGGGAAACACCATATATTTT. Its translation: CASSTATGNTIYF. The full variable domain, its missing parts supplied by reference TRBV19 and TRBJ1-3, is DGGITQSPKYLFRKEGQNVTLSCEQNLNHDAMYWYRQDPGQGLRLIYYSQIVNDFQKGDIAEGYSVSREKKESFPLTVTSAQKNPTAFYLCASSTATGNTIYFGEGSWLTVV.

V and J are TRBV2 and TRBJ1-5, with D possibly being TRBD1 (6 bases). CDR1 SNHLY and CDR2 FYNNEI come from the germline V gene. The CDR3 runs to 13 residues. V was cut by 3 bases and J by 6 bases, with 9 bases left in between. CDR3 DNA: TGTGCCAGCAGTGAGGCAGGGGTTCAGCCCCAGCATTTT. Its protein is CASSEAGVQPQHF.

This clonotype was detected only a few times. V usage is TRBV20-1 and J usage is TRBJ2-1; 7 bases agree with TRBD2. The CDR3 is made up of 15 amino acids. CDR1 is DFQATT, CDR2 SNEGSKA, per germline (reference sequence). The ends lost 6 bases at V and 0 bases at J; junction bases unmatched: 8. CDR3 nucleotides: TGCAGTGCAATCTTAGCGGGCACCTCCTACAATGAGCAGTTCTTC. Its translation is CSAILAGTSYNEQFF.

The chain employs TRBV20-1 and TRBJ2-2; maybe TRBD2 (6 bases). The V gene's germline CDR1 is DFQATT and CDR2 SNEGSKA (reference sequence). The V end lost 1 base, the J end lost 5 bases, and 14 bases lay between the germline ends. CDR3 length equals 15 residues. In nucleotides, the CDR3 is TGCAGTGCTAGAGTCGGGACTCGACAAACCGGGGAGCTGTTTTTT. Encoded protein: CSARVGTRQTGELFF.

This clonotype showed up just once. The V and J genes are TRBV11-2 and TRBJ2-7; 9 positions agree with TRBD1. The CDR3 runs 13 residues. V trimming: 6 bases; J trimming: 4 bases; junction bases outside the gene matches: 4. Germline loops: CDR1 SGHAT, CDR2 FQNNGV. The CDR3 is CASRGTGFYEQYV. The DNA for the CDR3 is TGTGCCAGCAGGGGGACAGGGTTTTACGAGCAGTACGTC.

This clonotype was seen only a few times. V usage is TRBV4-2 and J usage is TRBJ2-1; TRBD1 aligns across 7 bases. This CDR3 is 17 amino acids long. The V segment lost 0 bases and the J segment 1 base; nucleotides outside the gene matches: 6. CDR1 and CDR2 (germline): LGHNA, YNFKEQ. The CDR3 here is CASSQDLAGGSYNEQFF. The DNA of the CDR3 is TGTGCCAGCAGCCAAGATCTCGCAGGGGGTTCCTACAATGAGCAGTTCTTC.

The chain carries TRBV12-3 or TRBV12-4 and TRBJ2-2; 14 bases are shared with TRBD2. CDR3 length: 19 amino acids. The V gene end was trimmed by 6 bases and the J gene end by 0 bases; junction bases not matched to a gene: 9. CDR3 amino acids: CASRLPGTSGRPNTGELFF. The CDR3, as DNA: TGTGCCAGCAGACTCCCCGGGACTAGCGGGAGACCGAACACCGGGGAGCTGTTTTTT.

The rearrangement links TRBV27 to TRBJ2-1, with D hard to call. The CDR3 runs to 13 residues. The germline gives CDR1 MNHEY, CDR2 SMNVEV (reference sequence). V gave up 4 bases and J gave up 8 bases, with 12 bases separating them. The CDR3 reads CASSSLRWDEQFF. In nucleotides, the CDR3 is TGTGCCAGCAGTTCGCTGAGGTGGGATGAGCAGTTCTTC.

Of note for this clonotype: Mismatch with germline at one junction end may stem from a read error. CDR3 amino acids: CATSLRQGEEQYF. CDR3 sequence (DNA): TGCGCCACCAGCCTCAGACAGGGTGAGGAGCAGTACTTC. V and J are TRBV5-1 and TRBJ2-7; 7 bases are a match to TRBD1. CDR3 length equals 13 residues. CDR1 is SGHRS, CDR2 YFSETQ, per germline.

This clonotype was seen a handful of times. This chain links TRBV2 with TRBJ1-5; the D is unclear. Germline CDR1 and CDR2: SNHLY and FYNNEI. The CDR3 loop spans 13 amino acids. Trimming stripped 4 bases from V and 5 bases from J, with 9 bases between. DNA of the CDR3: TGTGCCAGCAGTGGTGGAAACTATCAGCCCCAGCATTTT. Translating it yields CASSGGNYQPQHF. Using reference TRBV2 and TRBJ1-5 for the parts outside the CDR3, the full variable domain is EPEVTQTPSHQVTQMGQEVILRCVPISNHLYFYWYRQILGQKVEFLVSFYNNEISEKSEIFDDQFSVERPDGSNFTLKIRSTKLEDSAMYFCASSGGNYQPQHFGDGTRLSIL.

This clonotype was recorded a few times. The chain has TRBV4-1 and TRBJ2-1; D gene unclear. Per germline, CDR1 MGHRA and CDR2 YSYEKL. The CDR3 length is 13 residues. The V end lost 1 base, the J end lost 8 bases, and 9 bases lay between the germline ends. DNA for the CDR3: TGCGCCAGCAGCCAAGTGGGTTCCGATGAGCAGTTCTTC. Protein sequence: CASSQVGSDEQFF.

This clonotype was recorded once. The CDR3 protein is CASSLPGDRSDGYTF. The CDR3 DNA reads as TGTGCCAGCAGCTTACCCGGGGACAGATCGGATGGCTACACCTTC. This chain links TRBV7-9 with TRBJ1-2; 7 positions match TRBD1. V trimming: 2 bases; J trimming: 6 bases; junction bases outside the gene matches: 9. Germline V gene lookup returns CDR1 SEHNR and CDR2 FQNEAQ (reference sequence). The CDR3 length is 15 residues. Full variable domain (rest looked up from reference TRBV7-9 and TRBJ1-2): DTGVSQNPRHKITKRGQNVTFRCDPISEHNRLYWYRQTLGQGPEFLTYFQNEAQLEKSRLLSDRFSAERPKGSFSTLEIQRTEQGDSAMYLCASSLPGDRSDGYTFGSGTRLTVV.

This clonotype came up once. This chain joins TRBV6-4 and TRBJ2-1; 9 bases agree with TRBD2. Germline values: CDR1 MRHNA, CDR2 SNTAGT. Losses at the gene ends were 7 bases for V and 9 bases for J; bases not matched to a gene: 7. This CDR3 region has 13 residues. CDR3 sequence reads: CASISGGRAEQFF. The CDR3 DNA reads as TGTGCCAGCATATCTGGCGGGAGGGCTGAGCAGTTCTTC.

The V and J genes are TRBV7-2 and TRBJ2-7; 10 bases line up with TRBD2. Germline values: CDR1 SGHTA, CDR2 FQGNSA. With 4 bases clipped from V and 5 bases from J, the junction kept 8 bases outside the gene matches. The CDR3 has 15 residues. For the CDR3, the DNA is TGTGCCAGCAGCTCCTCTAGCGGGAGTTTCAACGAGCAGTACTTC. Translating it yields CASSSSSGSFNEQYF.

The chain uses TRBV11-3 and TRBJ2-1; 13 nucleotides agree with TRBD2. This CDR3 has 16 amino acids. Germline values: CDR1 SGHNT, CDR2 YENEEA. V was pared by 5 bases and J by 8 bases, with 9 bases of the junction left unmatched. In DNA, the CDR3 is TGTGCCAGCAGCCACGGACTAGCGGGAGAGGGGTATGAGCAGTTCTTC. Translating it yields CASSHGLAGEGYEQFF.

This clonotype showed up just a few times. The rearrangement links TRBV20-1 to TRBJ2-3; 8 bases align to TRBD2. Unmatched junction bases numbered 9, after V lost 5 bases and J lost 2 bases. There are 15 residues in the CDR3. CDR1 is DFQATT and CDR2 is SNEGSKA in the germline V gene (reference sequence). The CDR3 coding sequence is TGCAGTGCTGGAAAAGCGGGAGCTGTCACAGATACGCAGTATTTT. The encoded protein is CSAGKAGAVTDTQYF.

The chain uses TRBV6-4 and TRBJ1-5; tentatively, D is TRBD1 (6 bases). CDR3 size: 15 residues. The V gene lost 7 bases and the J gene lost 4 bases, with 17 bases spanning the gap. Germline V gene lookup returns CDR1 MRHNA and CDR2 SNTAGT. CDR3 residues: CASTSKHRVNQPQHF. In DNA form, the CDR3 reads TGTGCCAGCACAAGCAAGCACAGGGTAAATCAGCCCCAGCATTTT.

V usage is TRBV29-1 and J usage is TRBJ2-1, with D tentatively TRBD2 (6 bases). The germline gives CDR1 SQVTM, CDR2 ANQGSEA. This CDR3 is built from 14 residues. Trimming left V 4 bases short and J 4 bases short, with 14 bases between. This CDR3 reads CSVAPSGLYNEQFF. The CDR3 bases are TGCAGCGTTGCCCCGAGCGGGTTATACAATGAGCAGTTCTTC.

V usage is TRBV6-5 and J usage is TRBJ1-3; unclear D gene. V was clipped by 2 bases and J by 0 bases, with 17 bases between them. Germline CDR1 is MNHEY and CDR2 is SVGAGI. There are 18 residues in the CDR3. For the CDR3, the DNA is TGTGCCAGCAGTTACCCGGATGATGGGGTGAACTCTGGAAACACCATATATTTT. It codes for CASSYPDDGVNSGNTIYF.